This T cell receptor beta chain was found in a study of cytomegalovirus exposure and HLA in healthy donors. Germline V gene lookup returns CDR1 MNHNS and CDR2 SASEGT. The CDR3 has 14 residues. Trimming stripped 6 bases from V and 7 bases from J, with 18 bases between. The primer mix had 60 Vbeta and 13 Jbeta primers. Clones were sequenced by immunoSEQ multiplex PCR, and TCRdb holds only the in-frame ones, with some missing. The sample consists of about 140,000 clones, more than 75% of them appearing once. The chain employs TRBV6-1 and TRBJ1-1, with D possibly TRBD1 on 5 matching bases. This TCR derives from a man aged 18 to 29 in good health and CMV-seropositive. The sequenced material came from PBMCs. The CDR3 region has the DNA TGTGCCAGCAGCCGGGACTCCGTTTGGGATGAAGCTTTCTTT. It specifies CASSRDSVWDEAFF.